Sequencing of this TCR beta chain was carried out in a study of CD8 T cells in ankylosing spondylitis. This clonotype was found many times. What it recognizes is unknown. It was by quantitative 5'-RACE with molecular barcodes that TCR beta libraries were made. TCRdb reprocessed the 5' RACE reads via MiXCR and lists one record per CDR3 protein. The repertoire holds some 250,000 distinct CDR3 sequences, with roughly a quarter as singletons. Study results and caveats: In ankylosing spondylitis blood, a motif of fewer than 10 highly homologous TCR beta variants appeared characteristic. In peripheral blood, disease-linked CD8+ clones occurred at relatively low frequencies.

The germline V gene encodes CDR1 DFQATT and CDR2 SNEGSKA (reference sequence). The ends were cut back, 5 bases at V and 2 bases at J, with 12 bases in the middle. The CDR3 spans 13 residues. The sample comprised blood, either unsorted or a sorted T cell fraction (not recorded which). The TCR was taken from a male donor with ankylosing spondylitis or in good health (not recorded which). The chain carries TRBV20-1 and TRBJ1-2; possibly TRBD1 for D (6 bases). Here the CDR3 reads CSAPSTGNYGYTF. In nucleotides, the CDR3 is TGCAGTGCTCCGTCCACAGGGAACTATGGCTACACCTTC.